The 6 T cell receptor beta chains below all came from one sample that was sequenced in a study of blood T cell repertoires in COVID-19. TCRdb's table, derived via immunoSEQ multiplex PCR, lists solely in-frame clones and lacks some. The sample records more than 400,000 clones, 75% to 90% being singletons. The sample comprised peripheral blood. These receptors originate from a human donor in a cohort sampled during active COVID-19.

CDR3 loop: CASSPRIDRGNQPQHF. In DNA form, the CDR3 reads TGTGCCAGCAGTCCCCGGATTGACAGGGGGAATCAGCCCCAGCATTTT. V usage is TRBV6-6 and J usage is TRBJ1-5, with 9 bases matching TRBD1. Germline CDR1 and CDR2: MNHNY and SVGAGI (reference sequence). This CDR3 contains 16 residues. V lost 5 bases to trimming and J lost 4 bases; unmatched junction nucleotides: 9.

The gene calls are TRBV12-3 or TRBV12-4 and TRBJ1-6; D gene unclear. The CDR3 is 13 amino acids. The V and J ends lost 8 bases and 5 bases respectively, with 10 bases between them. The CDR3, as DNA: TGTGCCAGCGGCGGGCAACATAATTCACCCCTCCACTTT. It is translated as CASGGQHNSPLHF.

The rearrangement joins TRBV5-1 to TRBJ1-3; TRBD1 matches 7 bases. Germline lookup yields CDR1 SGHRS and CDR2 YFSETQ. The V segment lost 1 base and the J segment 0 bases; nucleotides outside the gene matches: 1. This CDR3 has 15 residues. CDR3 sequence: CASSLQGDSGNTIYF. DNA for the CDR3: TGCGCCAGCAGCTTGCAGGGGGACTCTGGAAACACCATATATTTT.

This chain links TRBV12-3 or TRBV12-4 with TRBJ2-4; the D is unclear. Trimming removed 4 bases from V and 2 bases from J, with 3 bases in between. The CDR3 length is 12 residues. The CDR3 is CASSYTKNIQYF. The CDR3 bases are TGTGCCAGCAGTTACACCAAAAACATTCAGTACTTC.

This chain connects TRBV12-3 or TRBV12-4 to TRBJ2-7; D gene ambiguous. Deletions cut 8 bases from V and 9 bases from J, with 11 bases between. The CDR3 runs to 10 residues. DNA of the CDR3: TGTGCCAGCGGAAAGACTCGGCAGTACTTC. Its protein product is CASGKTRQYF.

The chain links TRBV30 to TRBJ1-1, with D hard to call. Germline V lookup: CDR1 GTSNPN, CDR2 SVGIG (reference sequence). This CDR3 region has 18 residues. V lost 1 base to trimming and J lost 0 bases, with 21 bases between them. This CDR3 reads CAWSGSGKSWEMNTEAFF. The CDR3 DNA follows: TGTGCCTGGAGTGGGAGCGGGAAGTCGTGGGAAATGAACACTGAAGCTTTCTTT.